The 11 T cell receptor beta chains in this list originate from one sample, sequenced in a study of high-grade serous ovarian cancer treatment subgroups. Method: immunoSEQ multiplex PCR; TCRdb's copy keeps in-frame clones and lacks some. The sample yields thousands of clones, around 79% seen once. Tumor samples were taken before definitive surgery or chemotherapy. Sequenced input: tumor tissue. Every receptor here comes from a human donor with high-grade serous ovarian cancer.

The chain is built from TRBV2 and TRBJ2-7, with D tentatively TRBD1 or TRBD2 (7 bases each). Germline lookup yields CDR1 SNHLY and CDR2 FYNNEI. The CDR3 contains 13 residues. The V end lost 11 bases, the J end lost 3 bases, and 17 bases lay between the germline ends. For the CDR3, the DNA is TGTGCCTTTCGGGGGGACAGAAACTACGAGCAGTACTTC. It is translated as CAFRGDRNYEQYF.

The V and J genes are TRBV28 and TRBJ2-7; 15 bases are shared with TRBD2. The CDR3 covers 17 residues. Per germline, CDR1 MDHEN and CDR2 SYDVKM. With 5 bases clipped from V and 4 bases from J, the junction kept 9 bases outside the gene matches. CDR3 sequence: CASSSRTSGGAQYEQYF. The CDR3 region has the DNA TGTGCCAGCAGTAGTCGGACTAGCGGGGGGGCCCAGTACGAGCAGTACTTC.

The CDR3: CASSEEGGRYSYEQYF. Here the CDR3 DNA reads TGTGCCAGCAGTGAAGAGGGTGGGAGGTACTCCTACGAGCAGTACTTC. V gene TRBV2 combines with J gene TRBJ2-7, with TRBD2 as a possible D gene (6 bases). The length of the CDR3 is 16 residues. Between the trimmed V and J ends, which lost 1 base and 0 bases, there was a span of 13 bases. Germline CDR1 SNHLY, CDR2 FYNNEI.

This chain links TRBV10-2 with TRBJ2-1; the D is unclear. From germline, CDR1 is WSHSY and CDR2 SAAADI. Trimming left V 0 bases short and J 3 bases short, with 12 bases between. The CDR3 has 16 amino acids. The DNA of the CDR3 is TGCGCCAGCAGTGAGTCGACCGGTCCCCTCTACAATGAGCAGTTCTTC. Translation gives CASSESTGPLYNEQFF.

The chain combines TRBV27 with TRBJ1-1; a weak D match, TRBD1 (5 bases). The CDR3 is 15 amino acids. Per the germline V gene, CDR1 is MNHEY and CDR2 is SMNVEV (reference sequence). With 3 bases removed from V and 0 bases from J, the gap between germline ends came to 11 bases. Here the CDR3 reads CASSFYGTLNTEAFF. CDR3 in DNA: TGTGCCAGCAGTTTCTACGGGACCTTGAACACTGAAGCTTTCTTT.

The chain couples TRBV21-1 to TRBJ2-7; no check of the table's D call, TRBD1, against the DNA was made. TRBV21-1 counts as a pseudogene. The CDR3 runs 15 residues. CDR3 nucleotide sequence: TGTGCCAGCAGCCAGGACAGGGGGAACTCCTACGAGCAGTACTTC. Encoded protein: CASSQDRGNSYEQYF.

The V and J genes are TRBV15 and TRBJ1-1, with D maybe TRBD1 (6 bases). Germline loops: CDR1 LNHNV, CDR2 YYDKDF (reference sequence). The ends were cut back, 4 bases at V and 6 bases at J, with 21 bases in the middle. The CDR3 totals 16 residues. CDR3 in DNA: TGTGCCACCAGCAAAGGTGGGGGCAGGGCGGGGGCTGAAGCTTTCTTT. Protein: CATSKGGGRAGAEAFF.

This clone appeared once. The V gene is TRBV4-3, the J gene TRBJ2-2, with D unclear. Germline lookup yields CDR1 LGHNA and CDR2 YSLEER. The germline V and J ends were trimmed by 0 bases and 2 bases, with 10 bases remaining between them. The CDR3 covers 16 residues. The CDR3 coding sequence is TGCGCCAGCAGCCAAGATGGCGCTGGTAACACCGGGGAGCTGTTTTTT. Translated, it gives CASSQDGAGNTGELFF.

The chain couples TRBV29-1 to TRBJ2-1; 7 bases map to TRBD1. Trimming took 7 bases from V and 8 from J; bases not matched to a gene: 8. This CDR3 is 12 amino acids long. CDR1 is SQVTM and CDR2 is ANQGSEA in the germline V gene. The CDR3 sequence is CSAYNRGDEQFF. In DNA, the CDR3 is TGCAGCGCCTACAACAGGGGCGATGAGCAGTTCTTC.

V usage is TRBV4-2 and J usage is TRBJ2-7; 9 nucleotides line up with TRBD1. Trimming at V came to 3 bases and at J to 5 bases, leaving 8 bases not matched to a gene. The CDR3 runs to 15 residues. Germline CDR1 reads LGHNA; CDR2 reads YNFKEQ. This chain's CDR3 is CASSQTGTGYHEQYF. The DNA for the CDR3 is TGTGCCAGCAGCCAGACCGGGACAGGGTACCACGAGCAGTACTTC.

This clone came up once. The V call is TRBV9, the J call TRBJ2-1; TRBD2 matches at 7 bases. CDR3 size: 16 residues. V shed 4 bases and J 1 base; nucleotides not matched to a gene: 8. Germline lookup yields CDR1 SGDLS and CDR2 YYNGEE. CDR3 loop: CASSHGLGNSYNEQFF. As DNA, the CDR3 is TGTGCCAGCAGCCATGGACTAGGTAATTCCTACAATGAGCAGTTCTTC.